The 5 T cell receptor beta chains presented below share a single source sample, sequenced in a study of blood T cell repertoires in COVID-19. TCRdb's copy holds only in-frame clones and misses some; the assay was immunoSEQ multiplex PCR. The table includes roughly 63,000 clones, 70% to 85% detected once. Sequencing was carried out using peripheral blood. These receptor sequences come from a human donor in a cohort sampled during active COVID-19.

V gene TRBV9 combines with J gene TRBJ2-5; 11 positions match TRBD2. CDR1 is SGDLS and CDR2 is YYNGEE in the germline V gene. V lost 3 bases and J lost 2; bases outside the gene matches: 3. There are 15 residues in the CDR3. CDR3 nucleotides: TGTGCCAGCAGCGCTAGCGGGAGGTATCAAGAGACCCAGTACTTC. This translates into CASSASGRYQETQYF.

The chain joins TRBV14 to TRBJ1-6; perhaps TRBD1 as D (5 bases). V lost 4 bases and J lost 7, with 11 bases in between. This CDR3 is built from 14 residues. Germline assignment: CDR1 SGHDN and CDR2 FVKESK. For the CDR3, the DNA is TGTGCCAGCAGCCCGTACGGGGGAAATTCACCCCTCCACTTT. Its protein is CASSPYGGNSPLHF.

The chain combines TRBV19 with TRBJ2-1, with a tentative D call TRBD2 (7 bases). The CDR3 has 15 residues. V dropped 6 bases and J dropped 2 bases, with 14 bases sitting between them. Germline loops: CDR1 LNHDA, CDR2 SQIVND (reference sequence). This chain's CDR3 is CASSLRGGAYNEQFF. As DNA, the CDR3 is TGTGCCAGTAGCCTGAGGGGGGGTGCCTACAATGAGCAGTTCTTC.

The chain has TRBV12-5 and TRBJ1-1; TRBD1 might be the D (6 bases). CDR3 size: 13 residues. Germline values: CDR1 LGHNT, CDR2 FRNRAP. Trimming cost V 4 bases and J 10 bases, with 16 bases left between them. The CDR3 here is CASGSDLRGAAFF. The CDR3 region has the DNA TGTGCTAGTGGTTCTGATCTCAGGGGCGCAGCTTTCTTT.

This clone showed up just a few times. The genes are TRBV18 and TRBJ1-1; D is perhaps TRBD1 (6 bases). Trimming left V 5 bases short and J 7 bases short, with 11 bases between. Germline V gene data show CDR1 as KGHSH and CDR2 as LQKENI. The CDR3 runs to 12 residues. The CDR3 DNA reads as TGTGCCAGCTCAGACCAGGGGATTGAAGCTTTCTTT. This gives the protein CASSDQGIEAFF.